Presented here are 23 T cell receptor beta chains from one specimen sequenced in a study of technical replicates of blood from several donors. Assay used: immunoSEQ multiplex PCR; TCRdb lists only in-frame clones, some missing. The table lists approximately 87,000 clones, 85% to 95% of them singletons. The sequenced sample consisted of T cells isolated from PBMCs. The source of these receptors is a human donor in good health.

CDR3 in DNA: TGTGCCAGCAGCACAAGGGGAGCGGGGGACAGCACAGATACGCAGTATTTT. Protein sequence: CASSTRGAGDSTDTQYF. The chain is built from TRBV9 and TRBJ2-3, with 8 bases aligning to TRBD2. V shed 4 bases, J shed 0 bases, and the junction held 10 bases outside the gene matches. Germline V gives CDR1 SGDLS, CDR2 YYNGEE. There are 17 residues in the CDR3.

This chain joins TRBV6-6 and TRBJ1-1; D is undetermined. CDR1 and CDR2 (germline): MNHNY, SVGAGI (reference sequence). The CDR3 has 14 amino acids. Trimming pared 7 bases from V and 1 base from J, leaving 13 bases between. CDR3 in amino acids: CASTYGQTNTEAFF. CDR3 coding DNA: TGTGCCAGCACTTATGGGCAGACGAACACTGAAGCTTTCTTT.

The chain recombines TRBV6-6 with TRBJ1-3; the match to TRBD1 covers 8 bases. CDR3 length equals 16 residues. V shed 4 bases, J shed 3 bases, and the junction held 8 bases outside the gene matches. CDR1 and CDR2 from the germline V gene are MNHNY and SVGAGI (reference sequence). CDR3 sequence: CASSSLAGGFGNTIYF. In DNA, the CDR3 is TGTGCCAGCAGTTCCTTGGCAGGGGGCTTTGGAAACACCATATATTTT.

The chain is built from TRBV5-6 and TRBJ2-1; 8 bases are shared with TRBD1. The V segment lost 4 bases and the J segment 6 bases; nucleotides outside the gene matches: 9. Germline CDR1 is SGHDT and CDR2 is YYEEEE. The CDR3 is 15 amino acids. The CDR3 region has the DNA TGTGCCAGCAGCCGAAATAGCCAGGGGGCCAATGAGCAGTTCTTC. Protein product: CASSRNSQGANEQFF.

The chain is built from TRBV6-5 and TRBJ2-5, with a tentative D call TRBD2 (6 bases). The germline V gene has CDR1 MNHEY and CDR2 SVGAGI. CDR3 length equals 16 residues. V lost 0 bases and J lost 4, with 15 bases in between. CDR3 sequence reads: CASSYSGGLVRETQYF. CDR3 in DNA: TGTGCCAGCAGTTACTCTGGGGGGTTGGTAAGAGAGACCCAGTACTTC.

The V call is TRBV5-4, the J call TRBJ2-7, with 9 bases fitting TRBD1. V trimming: 4 bases; J trimming: 3 bases; junction bases outside the gene matches: 8. The germline V gene has CDR1 SGHNT and CDR2 YYREEE (reference sequence). The length of the CDR3 is 15 residues. This chain's CDR3 is CASSPEVDRGYEQYF. As DNA, the CDR3 is TGTGCCAGCAGCCCCGAGGTGGACAGGGGCTACGAGCAGTACTTC.

The rearrangement links TRBV4-2 to TRBJ1-4; the D gene is possibly TRBD1 (5 bases). Trimming took off 4 bases at V and 5 bases at J, with 11 bases between the two ends. The CDR3 length is 14 residues. Germline CDR1 is LGHNA and CDR2 is YNFKEQ. This CDR3 is CASSLGQGNEKLFF. DNA of the CDR3: TGTGCCAGCAGCCTGGGGCAGGGCAATGAAAAACTGTTTTTT.

This chain connects TRBV5-5 to TRBJ1-1, with D hard to call. CDR1 and CDR2 (germline): SGHKS, YYEKEE (reference sequence). V was cut by 4 bases and J by 1 base, with 11 bases left in between. CDR3 length: 14 amino acids. The CDR3 nucleotides are TGTGCCAGCAGCACATCGACTGGGAACACTGAAGCTTTCTTT. Encoded protein: CASSTSTGNTEAFF.

This clone was recorded a few times. The chain joins TRBV19 to TRBJ1-2; D may be TRBD1 (5 bases). CDR3 size: 13 residues. Trimming shortened V by 7 bases and J by 3 bases, and 12 bases separated the two germline ends. Germline CDR1 reads LNHDA; CDR2 reads SQIVND (reference sequence). In DNA form, the CDR3 reads TGTGCCAGTACAGTGACAGAGTACTATGGCTACACCTTC. It codes for CASTVTEYYGYTF.

The chain combines TRBV7-2 with TRBJ2-1, with D unclear. V was trimmed by 2 bases and J by 9 bases, leaving 8 bases between them. Germline loops: CDR1 SGHTA, CDR2 FQGNSA. This CDR3 is 12 amino acids long. The CDR3 protein is CASSLPLFEQFF. CDR3 coding DNA: TGTGCCAGCAGCTTACCCCTCTTTGAGCAGTTCTTC.

In its sample, this clone was seen once. The CDR3 reads CASSLDAFGALPYNEQFF. The CDR3 DNA reads as TGTGCCAGCAGCTTAGATGCGTTTGGGGCTCTGCCCTACAATGAGCAGTTCTTC. The chain uses TRBV11-2 and TRBJ2-1; the D gene is possibly TRBD1 (5 bases). Trimming pared 0 bases from V and 2 bases from J, leaving 17 bases between. This CDR3 has 18 residues. Germline CDR1 is SGHAT and CDR2 is FQNNGV.

This clone has a single count. This rearrangement joins TRBV7-9 to TRBJ2-2; D uncertain. V was pared by 4 bases and J by 6 bases, with 21 bases between. Germline values: CDR1 SEHNR, CDR2 FQNEAQ (reference sequence). The CDR3 has 17 amino acids. CDR3 in DNA: TGTGCCAGCAGCTACCTCCCGACATTTCTGAAGGCCGGGGAGCTGTTTTTT. It codes for CASSYLPTFLKAGELFF.

This sequence joins TRBV19 and TRBJ2-6, with D maybe TRBD1 (5 bases). The V end lost 5 bases, the J end lost 2 bases, and 7 bases lay between the germline ends. Germline V CDR1 and CDR2: LNHDA, SQIVND (reference sequence). The CDR3 loop spans 14 amino acids. Here the CDR3 reads CASSWGPGANVLTF. The CDR3 DNA reads as TGTGCCAGTAGTTGGGGCCCTGGGGCCAACGTCCTGACTTTC.

The chain combines TRBV2 with TRBJ1-1; 7 bases fit TRBD1. Unmatched junction bases numbered 5, after V lost 7 bases and J lost 0 bases. The CDR3 is 14 residues long. Per the germline V gene, CDR1 is SNHLY and CDR2 is FYNNEI. Here the CDR3 reads CASTQGQLNTEAFF. In DNA form, the CDR3 reads TGTGCCAGCACCCAGGGACAGCTGAACACTGAAGCTTTCTTT. The full variable domain, its missing parts supplied by reference TRBV2 and TRBJ1-1, is EPEVTQTPSHQVTQMGQEVILRCVPISNHLYFYWYRQILGQKVEFLVSFYNNEISEKSEIFDDQFSVERPDGSNFTLKIRSTKLEDSAMYFCASTQGQLNTEAFFGQGTRLTVV.

This clone has a single count. This sequence joins TRBV10-1 and TRBJ1-5; D might be TRBD1 (6 bases). Trimming shortened V by 4 bases and J by 4 bases, and 17 bases separated the two germline ends. The germline gives CDR1 WNHNN, CDR2 SYGVQD (reference sequence). The CDR3 extends over 16 amino acids. This chain's CDR3 is CASSARGRGRNQPQHF. The CDR3 region has the DNA TGCGCCAGCAGTGCCAGGGGTCGGGGAAGGAATCAGCCCCAGCATTTT.

The rearrangement uses TRBV23-1 and TRBJ2-5; 7 bases fit TRBD2. TRBV23-1 counts as an open reading frame of uncertain function. V was clipped by 3 bases and J by 5 bases; unmatched bases: 12. This CDR3 comprises 16 residues. CDR3 amino acids: CASSQHRLPAGETQYF. The CDR3 coding sequence is TGCGCCAGCAGTCAGCATAGACTACCAGCGGGGGAGACCCAGTACTTC.

Only a few counts were recorded for this clone. The chain uses TRBV19 and TRBJ2-1; D possibly corresponds to TRBD1 (5 bases). V lost 3 bases and J 8 bases, leaving 17 bases between the germline ends. This CDR3 has 15 amino acids. Germline loops: CDR1 LNHDA, CDR2 SQIVND (reference sequence). In DNA form, the CDR3 reads TGTGCCAGTAGTATTCGGGCAGGGAAAGTTGATGAGCAGTTCTTC. Encoded protein: CASSIRAGKVDEQFF.

The gene calls are TRBV7-6 and TRBJ1-6; 7 bases fit TRBD1. Per germline, CDR1 SGHVS and CDR2 FNYEAQ. The CDR3 covers 14 residues. Losses at the gene ends were 4 bases for V and 8 bases for J; bases not matched to a gene: 5. The CDR3 sequence: CASSSRQGDSPLHF. For the CDR3, the DNA is TGTGCCAGCAGCTCTCGACAGGGCGATTCACCCCTCCACTTT.

This clone was detected once. This chain links TRBV19 with TRBJ1-1, with 8 bases identical to TRBD1. V lost 6 bases and J lost 11; bases outside the gene matches: 11. Germline CDR1 and CDR2: LNHDA and SQIVND (reference sequence). CDR3 length: 13 amino acids. CDR3 region: CASSPGTGYGAFF. For the CDR3, the DNA is TGTGCCAGTAGCCCCGGGACAGGCTATGGGGCTTTCTTT.

The rearrangement links TRBV4-1 to TRBJ2-7; no firm D call. The CDR3 contains 15 residues. The V end lost 1 base, the J end lost 2 bases, and 12 bases lay between the germline ends. Germline CDR1 is MGHRA and CDR2 is YSYEKL. CDR3: CASSQVPGFTYEQYF. CDR3 nucleotides: TGCGCCAGCAGCCAAGTTCCAGGATTCACCTACGAGCAGTACTTC.

The chain couples TRBV29-1 to TRBJ1-2; D is perhaps TRBD1 (5 bases). The CDR3 is 13 residues long. CDR1 and CDR2 (germline): SQVTM, ANQGSEA. The V end was cut by 4 bases, the J end by 8 bases, with 17 bases between. The CDR3 loop is CSVGGHRSDGYTF. The DNA for the CDR3 is TGCAGCGTTGGCGGACATCGGTCCGACGGCTACACCTTC.

V gene TRBV19 combines with J gene TRBJ1-2; TRBD1 matches at 7 bases. There are 18 residues in the CDR3. The junction had 11 bases not matched to a gene; V was cut back by 1 base and J by 0 bases. From germline, CDR1 is LNHDA and CDR2 SQIVND (reference sequence). In DNA form, the CDR3 reads TGTGCCAGTAGTATAGTATCTATGGGACAGCTTTCTAACTATGGCTACACCTTC. Protein sequence: CASSIVSMGQLSNYGYTF.

This sequence joins TRBV7-5 and TRBJ1-6; TRBD1 reflects the table's D call only, with no check against the DNA. TRBV7-5 is a recognized pseudogene. This CDR3 has 15 residues. CDR3 loop: CVRSSRTGPNSPLHF. Written as DNA, the CDR3 is TGTGTCAGAAGCTCCAGGACAGGTCCGAATTCACCCCTCCACTTT.